This TCR beta chain was captured by sequencing in a study of OX40 agonist ivuxolimab in advanced cancers. Details on this clone: Its antigen is undetermined.

Study results and limitations: Average numbers of expanded clones were greater in CD8+ T cells than in CD4+.

TCRdb's table, derived via immunoSEQ multiplex PCR, lists solely in-frame clones and lacks some. The table records 55,000 to 80,000 clones, around 80% of them present only once. The CDR3 covers 15 residues. Germline CDR1 and CDR2: MDHEN and SYDVKM. V gave up 5 bases and J gave up 2 bases; unmatched junction bases: 5. The sequenced sample was CD4+ or CD8+ T cells sorted from blood, obtained in a trial of the OX40 agonist ivuxolimab. The sequence was obtained from an adult with an advanced solid tumor such as melanoma, head and neck, liver or kidney cancer. The rearrangement uses TRBV28 and TRBJ1-2; 10 bases are shared with TRBD1. As DNA, the CDR3 is TGTGCCAGCAGTCCAGGGACAGGGGCGAACTATGGCTACACCTTC. This sequence encodes CASSPGTGANYGYTF.